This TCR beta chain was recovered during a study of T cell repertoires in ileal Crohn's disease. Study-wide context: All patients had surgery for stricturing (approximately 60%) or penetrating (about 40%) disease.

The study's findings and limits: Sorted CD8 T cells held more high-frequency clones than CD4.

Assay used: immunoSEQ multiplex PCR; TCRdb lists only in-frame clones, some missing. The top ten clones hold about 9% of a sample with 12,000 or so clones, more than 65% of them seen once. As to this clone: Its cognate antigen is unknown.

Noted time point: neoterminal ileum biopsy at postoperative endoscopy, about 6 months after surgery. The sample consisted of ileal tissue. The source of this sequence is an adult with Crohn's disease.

CDR3 in amino acids: CASSAAKGGWTEAFF. CDR3 sequence (DNA): TGTGCCAGCAGTGCGGCAAAGGGTGGGTGGACTGAAGCTTTCTTT. The V and J genes are TRBV2 and TRBJ1-1; D not resolved. In germline, CDR1 is SNHLY, CDR2 FYNNEI. Trimming removed 4 bases at V and 5 bases at J, with 17 bases between. This CDR3 contains 15 residues.